Listed below are T cell receptor beta chains from one sample, sequenced in a study of cytomegalovirus exposure and HLA in healthy donors. Sequenced by immunoSEQ multiplex PCR; TCRdb stores in-frame clones only, minus some. The data hold 240,000 or so clones, with 70% to 90% observed a single time. The sequenced sample was PBMCs. The receptors originated from a woman in her fifties or sixties in good health and CMV-seropositive. Each CDR3 is given with its conserved first and last residue. A D gene is named only where the DNA matches it firmly. Some rows mark clone size as missing; the rest say once, few, many or name a class of expanded clone.

cdr3_length,v_call,d_call,j_call,clone_size,cdr3_aa,cdr3_nt
15,TRBV29-1,-,TRBJ2-1,-,CSVASRAGHYNEQFF,TGCAGCGTTGCATCCAGGGCTGGCCACTACAATGAGCAGTTCTTC
16,TRBV5-5,-,TRBJ1-5,-,CASSPGVQGSVQPQHF,TGTGCCAGCAGCCCCGGGGTGCAGGGGAGCGTCCAGCCCCAGCATTTT
19,TRBV18,-,TRBJ1-4,once,CASSPAGTTRPGSNEKLFF,TGTGCCAGCTCGCCCGCCGGGACAACCAGACCTGGATCTAATGAAAAACTGTTTTTT
15,TRBV2,-,TRBJ2-3,-,CASRSGGIGTDTQYF,TGTGCCAGCCGCTCCGGGGGAATTGGCACAGATACGCAGTATTTT
15,TRBV4-1,-,TRBJ2-4,-,CASSLSVLAKNIQYF,TGCGCCAGCAGCCTCAGCGTTCTAGCCAAAAACATTCAGTACTTC
16,TRBV5-1,-,TRBJ2-2,-,CASSLGPQGDTGELFF,TGCGCCAGCAGCTTGGGACCCCAAGGGGACACCGGGGAGCTGTTTTTT
14,TRBV6-4,-,TRBJ1-1,once,CASRRQSKDTEAFF,TGTGCCAGCAGGCGACAGAGTAAGGACACTGAAGCTTTCTTT
14,TRBV6-1,TRBD1,TRBJ2-7,-,CASSHRDRVYEQYF,TGTGCCAGCAGCCACCGGGACAGGGTTTACGAGCAGTACTTC
15,TRBV28,TRBD1,TRBJ1-2,-,CASSWTGRENYGYTF,TGTGCCAGCAGTTGGACAGGGCGGGAGAACTATGGCTACACCTTC
15,TRBV4-1,TRBD1,TRBJ2-7,-,CASRRPGQGAGEQYF,TGCGCCAGCAGGCGGCCGGGACAGGGGGCAGGGGAGCAGTACTTC
11,TRBV5-1,-,TRBJ2-7,-,CASSRQLEQYF,TGCGCCAGCAGCCGACAGCTCGAGCAGTACTTC
14,TRBV5-1,-,TRBJ2-2,-,CASGFRGPTGELFF,TGCGCCAGCGGCTTCAGGGGCCCTACCGGGGAGCTGTTTTTT
13,TRBV2,TRBD1,TRBJ1-1,-,CAKTQGMNTEAFF,TGTGCCAAAACACAGGGGATGAACACTGAAGCTTTCTTT
14,TRBV18,-,TRBJ2-2,-,CASSPRGNTGELFF,TGTGCCAGCTCACCGCGAGGGAACACCGGGGAGCTGTTTTTT
13,TRBV11-2,-,TRBJ1-1,-,CASSYQRDTEAFF,TGTGCCAGCAGTTATCAGAGGGACACTGAAGCTTTCTTT
15,TRBV19,TRBD1,TRBJ2-7,-,CASSPRTGILYEQYF,TGTGCCAGTAGTCCACGGACAGGGATTTTGTACGAGCAGTACTTC
11,TRBV6-1,-,TRBJ1-4,few,CTPGEGEKLFF,TGTACCCCAGGGGAGGGCGAAAAACTGTTTTTT
14,TRBV7-9,TRBD2,TRBJ2-2,-,CAPEREGGTGELFF,TGTGCCCCCGAGCGGGAGGGCGGCACCGGGGAGCTGTTTTTT
15,TRBV5-1,TRBD1,TRBJ2-3,-,CASSLAGTGRDTQYF,TGCGCCAGCAGCTTGGCCGGGACAGGGAGGGATACGCAGTATTTT
13,TRBV7-3,-,TRBJ2-5,-,CASSLWAGETQYF,TGTGCCAGCAGCTTATGGGCTGGGGAGACCCAGTACTTC
15,TRBV7-9,-,TRBJ2-1,-,CASSLVWEGENEQFF,TGTGCCAGCAGCTTAGTCTGGGAGGGGGAGAATGAGCAGTTCTTC
13,TRBV10-1,-,TRBJ1-4,few,CASSETDNEKLFF,TGCGCCAGCAGTGAGACAGATAATGAAAAACTGTTTTTT
12,TRBV6-1,-,TRBJ1-1,few,CASSEHPRGAFF,TGTGCCAGCAGTGAACATCCCAGGGGAGCTTTCTTT
12,TRBV27,TRBD1,TRBJ2-7,-,CASKDPTGQEYF,TGTGCCAGCAAGGATCCGACAGGGCAGGAGTACTTC
16,TRBV27,-,TRBJ1-4,-,CASSIQGYSADEKLFF,TGTGCCAGCAGTATACAAGGATACTCGGCGGATGAAAAACTGTTTTTT
15,TRBV7-2,TRBD1,TRBJ1-2,-,CASSQKGQGAGGYTF,TGTGCCAGCAGCCAAAAGGGGCAGGGGGCAGGTGGCTACACCTTC
13,TRBV6-5,-,TRBJ2-4,-,CASSYTGAGIQHF,TGTGCCAGCAGTTACACGGGAGCAGGCATTCAGCACTTC
13,TRBV6-1,-,TRBJ1-1,-,CASRIPSNTEAFF,TGTGCCAGCAGAATCCCCTCGAACACTGAAGCTTTCTTT
12,TRBV5-1,TRBD1,TRBJ2-1,-,CASSRTGVDQFF,TGCGCCAGCAGCCGAACAGGGGTCGACCAGTTCTTC
15,TRBV4-1,TRBD1,TRBJ2-5,few,CASSQERDRRETQYF,TGCGCCAGCAGCCAAGAGAGGGACAGGAGAGAGACCCAGTACTTC
15,TRBV5-1,-,TRBJ1-4,-,CASSFGSSGGEKLFF,TGCGCCAGCAGCTTCGGGAGTTCGGGCGGTGAAAAACTGTTTTTT
18,TRBV27,TRBD2,TRBJ2-7,few,CASSLRVPASSGTYEQYF,TGTGCCAGCAGTTTAAGAGTGCCGGCGTCTAGCGGGACCTACGAGCAGTACTTC
12,TRBV29-1,-,TRBJ2-1,once,CSVEDFLNEQFF,TGCAGCGTTGAAGATTTCCTCAATGAGCAGTTCTTC
17,TRBV25-1,-,TRBJ1-1,-,CASSPPLGALFSSGAFF,TGTGCCAGCAGTCCCCCGCTGGGGGCCCTTTTTTCATCCGGGGCTTTCTTT
12,TRBV6-6,-,TRBJ1-4,-,CASSRGAEKLFF,TGTGCCAGCAGCCGCGGTGCTGAAAAACTGTTTTTT
15,TRBV5-1,-,TRBJ2-3,-,CASSPEGGNTDTQYF,TGCGCCAGCAGCCCTGAGGGCGGAAACACAGATACGCAGTATTTT
12,TRBV6-5,-,TRBJ1-1,few,CASRRQSTEAFF,TGTGCCAGCAGGCGACAGAGCACTGAAGCTTTCTTT
13,TRBV10-3,-,TRBJ1-5,-,CAISDSGRRAQHF,TGTGCCATCAGTGACTCCGGGAGGAGGGCCCAGCATTTT
15,TRBV5-1,-,TRBJ1-2,-,CASSLEQGEIYGYTF,TGCGCCAGCAGCCTCGAACAGGGAGAAATCTATGGCTACACCTTC
14,TRBV27,-,TRBJ1-1,-,CASSSRTGNTEAFF,TGTGCCAGCAGTAGCCGGACTGGGAACACTGAAGCTTTCTTT
23,TRBV14,TRBD2,TRBJ2-1,few,CASSQGLIDWGTSGMMAYNEQFF,TGTGCCAGCAGCCAAGGTCTAATCGATTGGGGGACTAGCGGGATGATGGCGTACAATGAGCAGTTCTTC
15,TRBV6-5,TRBD2,TRBJ2-7,-,CASSDRLAGSYEQYF,TGTGCCAGCAGCGATAGACTAGCGGGTTCCTACGAGCAGTACTTC
16,TRBV5-1,TRBD1,TRBJ2-7,-,CASSHQGPGGGYEQYF,TGCGCCAGCAGCCACCAGGGCCCAGGGGGCGGCTACGAGCAGTACTTC
14,TRBV11-2,-,TRBJ2-2,-,CASSKKAGTGELFF,TGTGCCAGCAGCAAGAAGGCGGGGACCGGGGAGCTGTTTTTT
14,TRBV27,-,TRBJ1-5,-,CASSLFQNNQPQHF,TGTGCCAGCAGTTTATTCCAGAACAATCAGCCCCAGCATTTT
17,TRBV5-4,TRBD1,TRBJ2-4,once,CASSRFDRGDAKNIQYF,TGTGCCAGCAGCAGGTTCGACAGGGGTGACGCCAAAAACATTCAGTACTTC
15,TRBV4-1,TRBD2,TRBJ2-7,-,CASSHPPGGIYEQYF,TGCGCCAGCAGCCACCCCCCGGGAGGGATTTACGAGCAGTACTTC
16,TRBV13,TRBD2,TRBJ2-3,-,CASSLGLAGSTDTQYF,TGTGCCAGCAGCTTGGGTCTAGCGGGAAGCACAGATACGCAGTATTTT
17,TRBV4-2,-,TRBJ1-6,-,CASSDLGRDGGNSPLHF,TGTGCCAGCAGCGACCTCGGGAGGGATGGGGGTAATTCACCCCTCCACTTT
14,TRBV6-6,-,TRBJ1-5,few,CASSAVTGNQPQHF,TGTGCCAGCAGTGCGGTCACGGGCAATCAGCCCCAGCATTTT
15,TRBV5-1,-,TRBJ1-1,-,CASSLGTDPNTEAFF,TGCGCCAGCAGCTTGGGTACAGACCCGAACACTGAAGCTTTCTTT
20,TRBV6-1,TRBD1,TRBJ2-2,-,CASSVPRGVVDRGITGELFF,TGTGCCAGCAGTGTTCCTCGTGGGGTAGTGGACAGGGGAATCACCGGGGAGCTGTTTTTT
17,TRBV5-1,TRBD1,TRBJ1-1,-,CASSLVGTGEGGTEAFF,TGCGCCAGCAGCTTGGTTGGGACAGGGGAGGGAGGAACTGAAGCTTTCTTT